Here is one T cell receptor beta chain with its context. What it binds is unknown. Stated treatment: approximately 10-day PBMC culture with coronavirus spike peptide pools or control peptides (ViraFEST assay). Trimming removed 4 bases from V and 4 bases from J, with 13 bases in between. The CDR3 contains 14 residues. Germline-derived CDR1 and CDR2 are SGHAT and FQDESV (reference sequence). This record belongs to a study of vaccination and CD4 T cells after COVID-19. Study results and limitations: The rise in median SARS-CoV-2-reactive clonotypes, from around 20 to 38, was not significant.

An Oncomine TCR Beta short-read assay was used to sequence the DNA from cultured CD4+ T cells. MiXCR was run by TCRdb on the PCR reads, yielding one entry per CDR3 protein. The sample records 13,000 or so distinct CDR3 sequences, 45% to 50% being singletons. Sequencing used CD4+ T cells from blood, cultured in vitro. The chain couples TRBV11-1 to TRBJ2-5, with D perhaps TRBD1 or TRBD2 (5 bases each). The source of this sequence is a human donor who had recovered from COVID-19. The CDR3 nucleotides are TGTGCCAGCAGCTCCGCTCGGGGCAGAGAGACCCAGTACTTC. As protein: CASSSARGRETQYF.